This T cell receptor (beta chain) came from a study of cytomegalovirus exposure and HLA in healthy donors. Points from the study as a whole: In a later analysis, TCR beta V- and J-gene trimming showed a link to a missense DCLRE1C variant. A prior analysis recorded that most TCR beta V segments were productive about 87% or about 30% of the time.

Healthy individuals who donated bone marrow served as the donors. To note about this clone: The antigen remains undetermined.

CDR1 and CDR2 (germline): MGHDK, SYGVNS. There are 18 residues in the CDR3. The V gene end was trimmed by 0 bases and the J gene end by 0 bases; junction bases not matched to a gene: 3. The PCR was carried out with 60 Vbeta primers and 13 Jbeta primers. In the original processing: A later analysis counted about 80 million unique TCR beta chains, 9.5 million to 12 million shared. The data were produced by immunoSEQ multiplex PCR, yet TCRdb's version contains in-frame clones alone and is incomplete. V and J calls and clone size are copied from that table; D and trimming were computed from the DNA. The sample carries about 140,000 clones, around 73% recorded once.

This chain links TRBV25-1 with TRBJ2-7; 15 bases map to TRBD2. This clonotype was sampled from a middle-aged woman in good health and CMV-seronegative. The sample taken for sequencing was PBMCs. The DNA for the CDR3 is TGTGCCAGCAGTGAATATAGGGGACTAGCGGGGGGCTCCTACGAGCAGTACTTC. This encodes CASSEYRGLAGGSYEQYF.